These 13 T cell receptor beta chains share one sample of origin, sequenced in a study of T cells after yellow fever vaccination. One entry per CDR3 protein results from TCRdb running MiXCR on the 5' RACE reads. The sample contains hundreds of thousands of distinct CDR3 sequences, roughly 12% of which appear only once. Sequencing used PBMCs, obtained on the day of the yellow fever booster vaccination. Every receptor here comes from a man aged 25-45 years who received the YFV17D yellow fever vaccine.

This clonotype turned up a few times. The CDR3 loop reads CASSPPWDSNAYEQYF. The DNA for the CDR3 is TGTGCCAGCAGCCCTCCTTGGGACAGCAACGCTTACGAGCAGTACTTC. V and J are TRBV4-2 and TRBJ2-7; TRBD1 matches 7 bases. This CDR3 region has 16 residues. Germline CDR1 and CDR2: LGHNA and YNFKEQ. With 4 bases clipped from V and 4 bases from J, the junction kept 13 bases outside the gene matches.

The chain links TRBV9 to TRBJ2-2; 15 bases are shared with TRBD2. This CDR3 has 19 residues. CDR1 is SGDLS, CDR2 YYNGEE, per germline. V lost 4 bases, J lost 8 bases, and 15 bases stayed unmatched. CDR3 DNA sequence: TGTGCCAGCAGCCCTGGTTCCGGACTAGCGGGAGGGCTCCCGGGGGAGCTGTTTTTT. Amino acid sequence: CASSPGSGLAGGLPGELFF.

This clonotype was detected only a few times. The CDR3 sequence: CAISEDHGYTF. The CDR3 DNA reads as TGTGCCATCAGTGAGGACCATGGCTACACCTTC. V and J are TRBV10-3 and TRBJ1-2; no clear D gene. Germline assignment: CDR1 ENHRY and CDR2 SYGVKD. With 2 bases removed from V and 6 bases from J, the gap between germline ends came to 4 bases. The CDR3 spans 11 residues.

There are a few counts of this clonotype. CDR3 amino acids: CSGASPNRNEQFF. DNA for the CDR3: TGCAGCGGTGCTAGCCCCAATCGCAATGAGCAGTTCTTC. The J gene is TRBJ2-1, the V gene TRBV29-1, with D possibly TRBD2 on 5 matching bases. The CDR3 is 13 amino acids. Germline-derived CDR1 and CDR2 are SQVTM and ANQGSEA. Trimming took 7 bases from V and 6 from J, leaving 16 bases between them.

In its sample, this clonotype was seen a few times. The gene calls are TRBV5-6 and TRBJ2-3; 9 bases agree with TRBD2. V lost 5 bases to trimming and J lost 14 bases; unmatched junction nucleotides: 18. Germline assignment: CDR1 SGHDT and CDR2 YYEEEE. This CDR3 region has 15 residues. The CDR3 DNA reads TGTGCCAGCAGACGGTTGGAGGGCGGGAGGGAGAATGTGTATTTT. This encodes CASRRLEGGRENVYF.

This clonotype was counted ten times or more. The chain employs TRBV30 and TRBJ1-1, with D perhaps TRBD1 (5 bases). The CDR3 runs 14 residues. Germline values: CDR1 GTSNPN, CDR2 SVGIG (reference sequence). V lost 3 bases to trimming and J lost 5 bases, with 16 bases between them. The CDR3 DNA follows: TGTGCCTGGAGCCTAACCGGGCGGGGGACTGAAGCTTTCTTT. The encoded protein is CAWSLTGRGTEAFF.

This clonotype came up a few times. J is TRBJ2-7 and V is TRBV29-1; possibly TRBD1 for D (6 bases). Per germline, CDR1 SQVTM and CDR2 ANQGSEA. Trimming took 6 bases from V and 7 from J, leaving 13 bases between them. The length of the CDR3 is 11 residues. The chain's CDR3 is CSVLQGWEQYF. The DNA for the CDR3 is TGCAGCGTCCTACAGGGATGGGAGCAGTACTTC.

In its sample, this clonotype was seen many times. V is TRBV7-2 and J is TRBJ2-5; unclear D gene. This CDR3 has 14 residues. Germline V gene sequence: CDR1 SGHTA, CDR2 FQGNSA. V lost 1 base and J lost 1, with 7 bases in between. Here the CDR3 DNA reads TGTGCCAGCAGCTTAGAACAGAGCCAAGAGACCCAGTACTTC. Translated: CASSLEQSQETQYF. Looking up the rest from reference TRBV7-2 and TRBJ2-5 gives the full variable domain: GAGVSQSPSNKVTEKGKDVELRCDPISGHTALYWYRQSLGQGLEFLIYFQGNSAPDKSGLPSDRFSAERTGGSVSTLTIQRTQQEDSAVYLCASSLEQSQETQYFGPGTRLLVL.

In its sample, this clonotype was seen a few times. The rearrangement links TRBV12-3 or TRBV12-4 to TRBJ2-3; 9 bases agree with TRBD1. The CDR3 length is 14 residues. V was pared by 6 bases and J by 4 bases, with 5 bases of the junction left unmatched. The CDR3 DNA is TGTGCCAGCAGATCGGACAGGGGCGCAGATACGCAGTATTTT. Translating it yields CASRSDRGADTQYF.

This clonotype was detected a few times. V is TRBV4-3 and J is TRBJ2-7, with TRBD1 matching 7 bases. The junction had 11 bases not matched to a gene; V was cut back by 4 bases and J by 5 bases. The CDR3 is made up of 15 amino acids. CDR1 is LGHNA and CDR2 is YSLEER in the germline V gene. The CDR3 region is CASSPGDLGGDEQYF. The CDR3, as DNA: TGCGCCAGCAGCCCAGGGGATTTAGGGGGCGACGAGCAGTACTTC.

In its sample, this clonotype was seen many times. The chain couples TRBV5-7 to TRBJ2-1; TRBD2 matches at 8 bases. TRBV5-7 is placed among ORFs of uncertain function. J gave up 7 bases and V 0 bases, and 6 bases lay outside the gene matches. The CDR3 contains 15 residues. CDR3 amino acids: CASSLAREGRNEQFF. CDR3 in DNA: TGTGCCAGCAGCTTGGCCCGGGAGGGCCGTAATGAGCAGTTCTTC.

This sequence joins TRBV3-1 and TRBJ2-7; 12 nucleotides match TRBD2. CDR3 size: 16 residues. Unmatched junction bases numbered 3, after V lost 1 base and J lost 2 bases. Germline CDR1 LGHDT, CDR2 YNNKEL (reference sequence). Here the CDR3 reads CASSQVASGRAYEQYF. In DNA, the CDR3 is TGTGCCAGCAGCCAAGTGGCTAGCGGGAGGGCCTACGAGCAGTACTTC.

V gene TRBV20-1 combines with J gene TRBJ2-3; a possible D gene is TRBD2 (7 bases). In germline, CDR1 is DFQATT, CDR2 SNEGSKA (reference sequence). This CDR3 contains 18 residues. Trimming took off 1 base at V and 3 bases at J, with 23 bases between the two ends. The CDR3 region has the DNA TGCAGTGCTAGAGCCCAACGAGGGGGTGCGGGAGCAACAGATACGCAGTATTTT. Translation: CSARAQRGGAGATDTQYF.